A selection of T cell receptor beta chains follows, all from one sample in a study of cytomegalovirus exposure and HLA in healthy donors. Assay used: immunoSEQ multiplex PCR; TCRdb lists only in-frame clones, some missing. The repertoire holds some 260,000 clones, with 87% as singletons. The sample comprised PBMCs. These receptors all stem from a man younger than 30 in good health and CMV-seropositive. Both conserved end residues are part of each CDR3. Fields, in order: clone size, J gene, V gene, D gene, CDR3 DNA, CDR3 protein. A D gene is named only where the DNA matches it firmly. Rows give clone size only sometimes, using once, few, many, or a class for an expanded clone.

clone_size: -; j_call: TRBJ2-1; v_call: TRBV5-5; d_call: -; cdr3_nt: TGTGCCAGCAGCCTTATGGTCCGGGACAATGAGCAGTTCTTC; cdr3_aa: CASSLMVRDNEQFF
clone_size: -; j_call: TRBJ2-6; v_call: TRBV10-2; d_call: -; cdr3_nt: TGCGCCAGCAGTGACCTAAAGTCGACCTCTGGGGCCAACGTCCTGACTTTC; cdr3_aa: CASSDLKSTSGANVLTF
clone_size: -; j_call: TRBJ1-1; v_call: TRBV2; d_call: -; cdr3_nt: TGTGCCAGCAGCGGACAGTTTAACACTGAAGCTTTCTTT; cdr3_aa: CASSGQFNTEAFF
clone_size: many; j_call: TRBJ2-6; v_call: TRBV28; d_call: -; cdr3_nt: TGTGCCAGCACCGCTGAGTCTTCCTCCGCCGGGGCCAACGTCCTGACTTTC; cdr3_aa: CASTAESSSAGANVLTF
clone_size: -; j_call: TRBJ2-7; v_call: TRBV5-1; d_call: -; cdr3_nt: TGCGCCAGCAGCTTGGAGGGGGCCTACGAGCAGTACTTC; cdr3_aa: CASSLEGAYEQYF
clone_size: few; j_call: TRBJ2-3; v_call: TRBV29-1; d_call: TRBD2; cdr3_nt: TGCAGCGTTGAGGGCGGGAGGGGTGTAGGCACAGATACGCAGTATTTT; cdr3_aa: CSVEGGRGVGTDTQYF
clone_size: once; j_call: TRBJ2-1; v_call: TRBV5-4; d_call: TRBD1; cdr3_nt: TGTGCCAGCAGCTTGGATTCAGGGGGCCTCTACAATGAGCAGTTCTTC; cdr3_aa: CASSLDSGGLYNEQFF
clone_size: -; j_call: TRBJ2-7; v_call: TRBV19; d_call: TRBD2; cdr3_nt: TGTGCCAGTAGACGGGACTCCGGGGGGGAGCAGTACTTC; cdr3_aa: CASRRDSGGEQYF
clone_size: -; j_call: TRBJ2-7; v_call: TRBV19; d_call: TRBD1; cdr3_nt: TGTGCCAGTAGTATCCGGGACAGGGGGGACTACGAGCAGTACTTC; cdr3_aa: CASSIRDRGDYEQYF
clone_size: -; j_call: TRBJ1-5; v_call: TRBV28; d_call: -; cdr3_nt: TGTGCCAGCAGTCTAGAGGTACAGAGGAATCAGCCCCAGCATTTT; cdr3_aa: CASSLEVQRNQPQHF
clone_size: -; j_call: TRBJ1-1; v_call: TRBV11-2; d_call: -; cdr3_nt: TGTGCCAGCAGCTTAGAGACAGACACTGAAGCTTTCTTT; cdr3_aa: CASSLETDTEAFF
clone_size: -; j_call: TRBJ1-2; v_call: TRBV6-5; d_call: TRBD1; cdr3_nt: TGTGCCAGCAGGCAGGACAGGGTGAGCGGTGGCTACACCTTC; cdr3_aa: CASRQDRVSGGYTF
clone_size: -; j_call: TRBJ2-5; v_call: TRBV7-2; d_call: TRBD1; cdr3_nt: TGTGCCACCACAGGGGGTAGCAGTCAAGAGACCCAGTACTTC; cdr3_aa: CATTGGSSQETQYF
clone_size: -; j_call: TRBJ1-1; v_call: TRBV4-3; d_call: -; cdr3_nt: TGCGCCAGCAGCCAAGATCGATGGGGGACCACTGAAGCTTTCTTT; cdr3_aa: CASSQDRWGTTEAFF
clone_size: once; j_call: TRBJ2-7; v_call: TRBV5-1; d_call: -; cdr3_nt: TGCGCCAGCAGCTTGAGGGCCAAGGTTCAGATGTCCTACGAGCAGTACTTC; cdr3_aa: CASSLRAKVQMSYEQYF
clone_size: -; j_call: TRBJ1-4; v_call: TRBV27; d_call: TRBD1; cdr3_nt: TGTGCCAGCAGTTTAACGACAGGGGGCGGAAAACTGTTTTTT; cdr3_aa: CASSLTTGGGKLFF
clone_size: -; j_call: TRBJ2-1; v_call: TRBV11-3; d_call: TRBD1; cdr3_nt: TGTGCCAGCAGCTCGGACAGGGACAATGAGCAGTTCTTC; cdr3_aa: CASSSDRDNEQFF
clone_size: few; j_call: TRBJ2-7; v_call: TRBV2; d_call: TRBD2; cdr3_nt: TGTGCCAGCAGTGAAGGACTAGCGGCCTACGAGCAGTACTTC; cdr3_aa: CASSEGLAAYEQYF
clone_size: -; j_call: TRBJ2-1; v_call: TRBV5-1; d_call: TRBD2; cdr3_nt: TGCGCCAGCAGCTTGGAGGCGGGAGGGCCTGGTGAGCAGTTCTTC; cdr3_aa: CASSLEAGGPGEQFF
clone_size: once; j_call: TRBJ2-7; v_call: TRBV5-6; d_call: -; cdr3_nt: TGTGCCAGCAGCTTGGGGCCCCCGAATGACAGGTCCCACTCCTACGAGCAGTACTTC; cdr3_aa: CASSLGPPNDRSHSYEQYF
clone_size: -; j_call: TRBJ2-7; v_call: TRBV5-1; d_call: TRBD1; cdr3_nt: TGCGCCAGCAGCTTGGGTCAGGGGGCCTACGAGCAGTACTTC; cdr3_aa: CASSLGQGAYEQYF
clone_size: -; j_call: TRBJ1-4; v_call: TRBV2; d_call: TRBD1; cdr3_nt: TGTGCCAGCAGTGGACAGGGGATTAATGAAAAACTGTTTTTT; cdr3_aa: CASSGQGINEKLFF
clone_size: -; j_call: TRBJ1-1; v_call: TRBV19; d_call: -; cdr3_nt: TGTGCCAGTAGTCGAGGGGGATATCAGAGGATGAACACTGAAGCTTTCTTT; cdr3_aa: CASSRGGYQRMNTEAFF
clone_size: -; j_call: TRBJ2-3; v_call: TRBV15; d_call: -; cdr3_nt: TGTGCCACCAGCACCTGGGATACGCAGTATTTT; cdr3_aa: CATSTWDTQYF